The 12 T cell receptor beta chains presented below share a single source sample, sequenced in a study of T cell responses to AZD1222 COVID-19 vaccine. Assay: immunoSEQ multiplex PCR; the TCRdb copy retains only in-frame clones and omits some. This table holds about 120,000 clones, roughly 91% found once. The sequencing used peripheral blood, collected on day 0 of AZD1222 vaccination. Every receptor here comes from an adult in good health.

This chain connects TRBV27 to TRBJ2-7; 8 bases align to TRBD1. The CDR3 loop spans 13 amino acids. Germline V lookup: CDR1 MNHEY, CDR2 SMNVEV (reference sequence). With V trimmed by 4 bases and J by 5 bases, 4 bases remained unmatched. In DNA, the CDR3 is TGTGCCAGCAGTTACCAGGGGGCGGACGAGCAGTACTTC. It encodes CASSYQGADEQYF.

The chain is built from TRBV6-5 and TRBJ2-3; the D gene is possibly TRBD1 (6 bases). Germline loops: CDR1 MNHEY, CDR2 SVGAGI. The V and J ends lost 6 bases and 2 bases respectively, with 12 bases between them. This CDR3 has 14 amino acids. CDR3 loop: CASRTTGYTDTQYF. The CDR3 DNA follows: TGTGCCAGCAGGACAACAGGGTACACAGATACGCAGTATTTT.

The chain recombines TRBV3-1 (or the pseudogene TRBV3-2) with TRBJ1-2; D not certain. CDR1 LGHDT and CDR2 YNNKEL come from the germline V gene (reference sequence). The CDR3 totals 14 residues. V lost 5 bases, J lost 8 bases, and 18 bases lay in between. The CDR3 protein is CASSYRTGSEGYTF. The CDR3 DNA reads as TGTGCCAGCAGCTACCGGACGGGCTCGGAGGGCTACACCTTC.

This clone was observed a few times. The genes are TRBV11-3 and TRBJ2-7; 7 bases are a match to TRBD1. The trim removed 1 base at V and 7 bases at J, leaving 4 bases unmatched. CDR1 and CDR2 from the germline V gene are SGHNT and YENEEA. CDR3 size: 13 residues. CDR3 protein: CASSLGQGMEQYF. CDR3 sequence (DNA): TGTGCCAGCAGCTTAGGACAGGGAATGGAGCAGTACTTC.

This chain links TRBV9 with TRBJ2-7; 10 positions agree with TRBD2. With 0 bases clipped from V and 7 bases from J, the junction kept 10 bases outside the gene matches. The CDR3 loop spans 16 amino acids. The germline gives CDR1 SGDLS, CDR2 YYNGEE. DNA for the CDR3: TGTGCCAGCAGCGTAGAATCAGGGACTAGCGCGGGAGAGCAGTACTTC. This gives the protein CASSVESGTSAGEQYF.

V gene TRBV10-3 combines with J gene TRBJ1-6; a possible D gene is TRBD1 (5 bases). This CDR3 comprises 12 residues. Germline V gene lookup returns CDR1 ENHRY and CDR2 SYGVKD. Trimming pared 3 bases from V and 8 bases from J, leaving 5 bases between. The CDR3 spells CAISEGDSPLHF. In DNA, the CDR3 is TGTGCCATCAGTGAAGGGGATTCACCCCTCCACTTT.

The V and J genes are TRBV2 and TRBJ1-5; D ambiguous. The CDR3 totals 12 residues. Germline-derived CDR1 and CDR2 are SNHLY and FYNNEI. Between the trimmed V and J ends, which lost 7 bases and 7 bases, there was a span of 11 bases. CDR3 DNA sequence: TGTGCCAGCAAGACCACTTACCAGCCCCAGCATTTT. It translates to CASKTTYQPQHF.

The genes are TRBV4-3 and TRBJ2-4; a weak D match, TRBD2 (5 bases). The CDR3 is made up of 14 amino acids. Germline V CDR1 and CDR2: LGHNA, YSLEER. The V and J ends lost 4 bases and 9 bases respectively, with 16 bases between them. CDR3 bases: TGCGCCAGCAGCCTTACGGAGGCAGGAGGCATTCAGTACTTC. Residues: CASSLTEAGGIQYF.

The chain carries TRBV28 and TRBJ2-3, with 7 bases lining up with TRBD2. Trimming took 6 bases from V and 1 from J; bases not matched to a gene: 16. The CDR3 sequence is 18 residues long. Germline CDR1 and CDR2: MDHEN and SYDVKM. The CDR3 is CASSLVGQIAGRTDTQYF. CDR3 sequence (DNA): TGTGCCAGCAGCCTCGTTGGCCAAATAGCGGGCCGCACAGATACGCAGTATTTT.

V gene TRBV13 combines with J gene TRBJ1-1; D is perhaps TRBD1 (6 bases). V lost 0 bases, J lost 0 bases, and 8 bases lay in between. The CDR3 is 15 amino acids. Germline V CDR1 and CDR2: PRHDT, FYEKMQ (reference sequence). The CDR3 DNA sequence: TGTGCCAGCAGCTTAGGGGGGGACATGAACACTGAAGCTTTCTTT. It translates to CASSLGGDMNTEAFF.

V usage is TRBV14 and J usage is TRBJ2-3; 14 bases line up with TRBD2. V lost 0 bases to trimming and J lost 4 bases; unmatched junction nucleotides: 9. The CDR3 length is 19 residues. Germline V gene data show CDR1 as SGHDN and CDR2 as FVKESK. CDR3 nucleotides: TGTGCCAGCAGCCAAGAAAGTCGACTAGCGGGGGGGCCAGCAGATACGCAGTATTTT. Translation: CASSQESRLAGGPADTQYF.

The chain uses TRBV5-1 and TRBJ2-7; D unclear. The germline CDR1 and CDR2 sequences are SGHRS and YFSETQ. The CDR3 is 12 amino acids. V shed 5 bases and J shed 0 bases, with 6 bases lying between them. The CDR3 DNA reads as TGCGCCAGCAGGGCCGCCTCCTACGAGCAGTACTTC. Protein: CASRAASYEQYF.